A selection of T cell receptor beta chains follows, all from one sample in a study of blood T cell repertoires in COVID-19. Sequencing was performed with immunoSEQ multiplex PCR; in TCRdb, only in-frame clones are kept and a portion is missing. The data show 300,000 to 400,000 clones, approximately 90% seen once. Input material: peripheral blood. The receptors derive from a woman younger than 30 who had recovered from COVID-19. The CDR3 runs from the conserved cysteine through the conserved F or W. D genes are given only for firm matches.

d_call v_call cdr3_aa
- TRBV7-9 CASSSVASGNTIYF
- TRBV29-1 CSVGGGTGTPANTGELFF
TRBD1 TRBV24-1 CATSDWTGDRTDTQYF
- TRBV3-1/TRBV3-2 CASSHERATEGTDTQYF
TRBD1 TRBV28 CASSSEGTGRTGELFF
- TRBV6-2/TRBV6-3 CASSSMTNPSTDTQYF
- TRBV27 CASSLRNTMSTEAFF
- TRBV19 CASSIVASRGSYNEQFF
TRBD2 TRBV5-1 CASSSGGGYNEQFF
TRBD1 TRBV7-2 CASSLVGQGARRAFF
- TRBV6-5 CASRVSGAETQYF
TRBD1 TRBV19 CASQRNRGRSYGYTF
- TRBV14 CASSQNFAGLNEKLFF
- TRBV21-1 CASRPKIGGAGTDTQYF
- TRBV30 CAWTLILGGRDGYTF
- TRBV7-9 CASSSEMAIYGYTF
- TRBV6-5 CASSYGQGYTF
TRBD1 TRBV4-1 CASSQAPRTGGWDEQFF
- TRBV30 CAWRDRHSNQPQHF
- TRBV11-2 CASSLRVLETQYF
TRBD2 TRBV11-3 CASSRTRVHNEQFF
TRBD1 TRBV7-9 CASSSLDRASTEAFF
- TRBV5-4 CASTPKISGGVTDTQYF
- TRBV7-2 CASSFLGRGYGYTF
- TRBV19 CASSALGGGSTEAFF
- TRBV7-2 CATQLGGIYNEQFF
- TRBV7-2 CASSFGTKGNQPQHF
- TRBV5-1 CASSLPSGGTDTQYF
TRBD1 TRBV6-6 CASGRGLTEAFF
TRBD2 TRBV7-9 CASSRPGLASSTDTQYF
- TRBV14 CASSRDWETQYF
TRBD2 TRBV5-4 CASSHPSGSTHEQFF
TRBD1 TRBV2 CASSVRTGGYGYTF
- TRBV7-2 CASSPRHLLGSNQPQHF
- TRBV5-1 CASTIPDIPNQPQHF
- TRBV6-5 CASSRGRAYGYTF
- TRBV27 CASSLSGTNEKLFF